This is a list of T cell receptor beta chains from one sample in a study of blood T cell repertoires in COVID-19. The method was immunoSEQ multiplex PCR; TCRdb's version includes in-frame clones alone and lacks a portion of them. The sample has fewer than 200,000 clones; approximately 87% are singletons. The sequenced sample was peripheral blood. These receptors were obtained from a woman aged 65 to 85 with COVID-19, enrolled during active disease. CDR3s include the opening cysteine and the closing phenylalanine or tryptophan. Each record gives: clone size, J gene, D gene, V gene, CDR3 DNA, CDR3 protein. A D gene is named only where the DNA matches it firmly. Clone size is given for some rows only: seen once, a few or many times, or a class if the clone is expanded.

once TRBJ2-5 TRBD2 TRBV3-1/TRBV3-2 TGTGCCAGCAGCCCCCGGACTAGCCTGGAGACCCAGTACTTC CASSPRTSLETQYF
. TRBJ1-6 TRBD1 TRBV28 TGTGCCAGCAGTGGGGACAGGGTGTCCTCGGCCCTCCACTTT CASSGDRVSSALHF
. TRBJ1-6 . TRBV4-3 TGCGCCAGCAGCCACCTACAGGAAAATTCACCCCTCCACTTT CASSHLQENSPLHF
. TRBJ2-7 . TRBV4-1 TGCGCCAGCAGCCCCGTTGGGCAGGGGGGCGACGAGCAGTACTTC CASSPVGQGGDEQYF
. TRBJ2-7 . TRBV6-5 TGTGCCAGCAGTTCAACAGGGGGGGTCTACGAGCAGTACTTC CASSSTGGVYEQYF
. TRBJ1-6 . TRBV18 TGTGCCAGCTCACCCAAAACACAGGAGACTTCACCCCTCCACTTT CASSPKTQETSPLHF
once TRBJ2-3 TRBD1 TRBV7-7 TGTGCTAGCAGCCCCAACAGGGGCGAGGGGCAGTATTTT CASSPNRGEGQYF
. TRBJ1-5 . TRBV28 TGTGCCAGCAGTTTACGGGAGGAAATCAAGCCCCAGCATTTT CASSLREEIKPQHF
. TRBJ1-1 . TRBV15 TGTGCCACCAGCAGAGATTTGGGCAGGGGAGAAGCTTTCTTT CATSRDLGRGEAFF
. TRBJ1-2 . TRBV28 TGTGCCAGCAGTTTTCTCCGAGGTGGCTACACCTTC CASSFLRGGYTF
. TRBJ2-5 TRBD2 TRBV24-1 TGTGCCACCAGTGATATCGGAACCGGGACTAGCGACGGGGAGACCCAGTACTTC CATSDIGTGTSDGETQYF
. TRBJ1-2 . TRBV29-1 TGCAGCGTTGAAGTAATCCAGGGCTATGGCTACACCTTC CSVEVIQGYGYTF
. TRBJ2-1 . TRBV30 TGTGCCGGGCGGGGGCCTGTCTACAATGAGCAGTTCTTC CAGRGPVYNEQFF
. TRBJ2-1 . TRBV14 TGTGCCAGCAGCCCTATTAGCGGTGAGCAGTTCTTC CASSPISGEQFF
. TRBJ2-7 TRBD2 TRBV19 TGTGCCAGTAGTATGGGGGGGAGCGACGAGCAGTACTTC CASSMGGSDEQYF
. TRBJ1-1 . TRBV20-1 TGCAGTGCGAAAGACAGAAATGAAGCTTTCTTT CSAKDRNEAFF
. TRBJ1-1 TRBD1 TRBV28 TGTGCCAGCCCGCCCGGGACAGGGCCGGTCACTGAAGCTTTCTTT CASPPGTGPVTEAFF
. TRBJ1-3 . TRBV29-1 TGCAGCGTTCCAGGACTTGGAAACACCATATATTTT CSVPGLGNTIYF
. TRBJ2-7 . TRBV11-2 TGTGCCAGCAGCTTAGATGAGGGAAGCTCCTACGAGCAGTACTTC CASSLDEGSSYEQYF
. TRBJ2-1 TRBD2 TRBV18 TGTGCCAGCTCCCGCGAAACTAGCGGGATGAATGAGCAGTTCTTC CASSRETSGMNEQFF
. TRBJ1-5 . TRBV10-3 TGTGCCATCAGGGACAGACACTTTCGTTTATGTAATCAGCCCCAGCATTTT CAIRDRHFRLCNQPQHF
. TRBJ1-6 TRBD1 TRBV6-5 TGTGCCAGCAGTTACTCACGGGACAGGGGCCCACCCCTCCACTTT CASSYSRDRGPPLHF
. TRBJ2-5 TRBD1 TRBV7-6 TGTGCCAGCAGCTTAGTAGGGACAGGGGTTGAGACCCAGTACTTC CASSLVGTGVETQYF
. TRBJ1-5 . TRBV27 TGTGCCAGCAGTTTATCGCCAGGGCCCCCCAATCAGCCCCAGCATTTT CASSLSPGPPNQPQHF
. TRBJ2-5 TRBD1 TRBV23-1 TGCGCCAGCAGTTGCGGGTCAGGGGGAGAACAAGAGACCCAGTACTTC CASSCGSGGEQETQYF
. TRBJ2-3 TRBD2 TRBV9 TGTGCCAGCAGCGTAGCTTTTGCGGGGGGCACAGATACGCAGTATTTT CASSVAFAGGTDTQYF
. TRBJ1-3 . TRBV2 TGTGCCGGGGGGATCGCGGCCTCTGGAAACACCATATATTTT CAGGIAASGNTIYF
few TRBJ1-2 . TRBV5-1 TGCGCCAGCAGGAGCGGAACCTATGGCTACACCTTC CASRSGTYGYTF
. TRBJ1-3 . TRBV6-1 TGTGCCAGCAGTCAAGGCCCCGCAGGGGCTGGAAACACCATATATTTT CASSQGPAGAGNTIYF
. TRBJ1-5 . TRBV4-3 TGCGCCAGCAGCCAAGATTTCAGAACTCAGCCCCAGCATTTT CASSQDFRTQPQHF
. TRBJ2-7 TRBD1 TRBV10-3 TGTGCCATCAGGGTAGGGGGCCAGGTATACGAGCAGTACTTC CAIRVGGQVYEQYF
once TRBJ1-4 . TRBV2 TGTGCCTTTGGGCTTAATGAAAAACTGTTTTTT CAFGLNEKLFF
few TRBJ2-3 TRBD1 TRBV7-2 TGTGCCAGCAGCTTTCGAACCGGGACAGGGGATACGCAGTATTTT CASSFRTGTGDTQYF
. TRBJ1-6 TRBD1 TRBV28 TGTGCCAGCAGCATGGGACAGGGGACCTCACCCCTCCACTTT CASSMGQGTSPLHF
. TRBJ1-1 . TRBV3-1/TRBV3-2 TGTGCCAGCAGCCAAGTGAGTCAAAAAGCTTTCTTT CASSQVSQKAFF
. TRBJ2-3 . TRBV19 TGTGCCAGTAGTTTAGCGGACATTGGCACAGATACGCAGTATTTT CASSLADIGTDTQYF
once TRBJ2-1 TRBD1 TRBV3-1/TRBV3-2 TGTGCCAGCAGCCAAGACTCCGGGACAGGGGACAATGAGCAGTTCTTC CASSQDSGTGDNEQFF
. TRBJ1-6 TRBD1 TRBV5-5 TGTGCCAGCAGCCCGACCCGGGACAGGGAAAATTCACCCCTCCACTTT CASSPTRDRENSPLHF
. TRBJ1-1 TRBD1 TRBV18 TGTGCCAGCTCACGACAGGGGATAAGAACTGAAGCTTTCTTT CASSRQGIRTEAFF